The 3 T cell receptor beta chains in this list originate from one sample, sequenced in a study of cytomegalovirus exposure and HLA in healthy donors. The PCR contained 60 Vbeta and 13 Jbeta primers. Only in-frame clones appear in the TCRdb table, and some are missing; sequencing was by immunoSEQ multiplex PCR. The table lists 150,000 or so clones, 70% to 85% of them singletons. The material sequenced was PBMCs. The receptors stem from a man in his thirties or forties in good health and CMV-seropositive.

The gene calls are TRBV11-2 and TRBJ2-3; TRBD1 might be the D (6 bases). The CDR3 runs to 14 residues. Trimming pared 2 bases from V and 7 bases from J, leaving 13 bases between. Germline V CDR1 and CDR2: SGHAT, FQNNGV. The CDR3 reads CASSLTQGAYTQYF. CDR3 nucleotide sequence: TGTGCCAGCAGCTTAACACAGGGAGCGTATACGCAGTATTTT.

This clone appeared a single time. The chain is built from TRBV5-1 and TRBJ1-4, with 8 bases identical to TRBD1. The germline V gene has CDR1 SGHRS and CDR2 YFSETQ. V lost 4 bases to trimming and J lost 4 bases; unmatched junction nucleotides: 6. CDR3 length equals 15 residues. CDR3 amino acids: CASSPTGALNEKLFF. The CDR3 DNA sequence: TGCGCCAGCAGCCCGACAGGGGCCCTTAATGAAAAACTGTTTTTT. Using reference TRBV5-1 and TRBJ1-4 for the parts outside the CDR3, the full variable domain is KAGVTQTPRYLIKTRGQQVTLSCSPISGHRSVSWYQQTPGQGLQFLFEYFSETQRNKGNFPGRFSGRQFSNSRSEMNVSTLELGDSALYLCASSPTGALNEKLFFGSGTQLSVL.

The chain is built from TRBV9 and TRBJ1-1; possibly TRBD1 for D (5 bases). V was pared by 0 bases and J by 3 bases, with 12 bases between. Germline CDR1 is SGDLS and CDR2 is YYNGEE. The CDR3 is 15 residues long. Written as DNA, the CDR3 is TGTGCCAGCAGCGTAGACCCTGGGGGGGACACTGAAGCTTTCTTT. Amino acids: CASSVDPGGDTEAFF.